This TCR beta chain was observed in a study of T cell responses to AZD1222 COVID-19 vaccine. The method was immunoSEQ multiplex PCR; TCRdb's version includes in-frame clones alone and lacks a portion of them. In the table there are about 160,000 clones, 88% of which are singletons. Regarding the study as a whole: Donors in the cohort were predominantly white British and more often female, and clonal diversity was possibly underestimated.

Pooled together were second doses at about 4 or about 12 weeks. A note on this clone: Its antigen is unidentified.

With 4 bases removed from V and 2 bases from J, the gap between germline ends came to 8 bases. This CDR3 is 13 amino acids long. The germline CDR1 and CDR2 sequences are LGHDT and YNNKEL (reference sequence). This chain links TRBV3-1 (or the pseudogene TRBV3-2) with TRBJ1-2; D gene uncertain. The TCR originated in an adult who received the AZD1222 COVID-19 vaccine. The specimen was peripheral blood, collected 28 days after the second AZD1222 dose. The CDR3 DNA reads TGTGCCAGCAGCCTGACAATGAACTATGGCTACACCTTC. As protein: CASSLTMNYGYTF.